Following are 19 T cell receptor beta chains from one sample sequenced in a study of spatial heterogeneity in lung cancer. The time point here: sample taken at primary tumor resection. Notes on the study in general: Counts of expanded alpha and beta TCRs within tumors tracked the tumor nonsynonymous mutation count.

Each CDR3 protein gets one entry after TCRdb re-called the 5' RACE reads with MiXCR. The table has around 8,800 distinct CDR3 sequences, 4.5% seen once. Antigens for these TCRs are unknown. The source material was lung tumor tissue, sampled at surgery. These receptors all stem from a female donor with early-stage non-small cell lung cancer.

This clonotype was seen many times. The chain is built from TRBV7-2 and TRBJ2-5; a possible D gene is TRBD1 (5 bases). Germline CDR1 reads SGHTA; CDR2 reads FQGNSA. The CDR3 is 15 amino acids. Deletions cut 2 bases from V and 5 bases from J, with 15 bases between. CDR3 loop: CASSLFGREGETQYF. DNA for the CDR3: TGTGCCAGCAGCTTATTCGGCAGGGAAGGGGAGACCCAGTACTTC.

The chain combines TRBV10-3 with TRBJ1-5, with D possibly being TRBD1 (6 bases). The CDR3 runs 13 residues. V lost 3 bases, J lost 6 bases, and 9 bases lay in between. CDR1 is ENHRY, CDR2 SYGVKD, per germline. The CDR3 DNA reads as TGTGCCATCAGTGATCGGGGGCCTCAGCCCCAGCATTTT. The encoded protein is CAISDRGPQPQHF.

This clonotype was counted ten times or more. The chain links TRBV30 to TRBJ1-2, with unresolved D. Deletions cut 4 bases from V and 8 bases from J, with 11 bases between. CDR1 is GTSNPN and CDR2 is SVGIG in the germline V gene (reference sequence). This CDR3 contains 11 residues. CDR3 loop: CAWMKIRGYTF. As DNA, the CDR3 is TGTGCCTGGATGAAGATTCGCGGCTACACCTTC.

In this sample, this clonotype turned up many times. CDR3 sequence reads: CASSAGLYNEQFF. Written as DNA, the CDR3 is TGTGCCAGCAGCGCCGGGCTTTACAATGAGCAGTTCTTC. V gene TRBV7-6 combines with J gene TRBJ2-1; D is undetermined. Germline V gene lookup returns CDR1 SGHVS and CDR2 FNYEAQ. V lost 5 bases and J lost 4, with 9 bases in between. There are 13 residues in the CDR3.

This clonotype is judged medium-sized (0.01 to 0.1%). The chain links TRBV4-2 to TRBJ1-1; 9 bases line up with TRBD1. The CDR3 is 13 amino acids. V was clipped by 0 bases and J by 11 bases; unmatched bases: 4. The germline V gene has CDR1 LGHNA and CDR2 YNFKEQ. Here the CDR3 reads CASSQDRDREAFF. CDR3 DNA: TGTGCCAGCAGCCAAGATAGGGACAGGGAGGCTTTCTTT.

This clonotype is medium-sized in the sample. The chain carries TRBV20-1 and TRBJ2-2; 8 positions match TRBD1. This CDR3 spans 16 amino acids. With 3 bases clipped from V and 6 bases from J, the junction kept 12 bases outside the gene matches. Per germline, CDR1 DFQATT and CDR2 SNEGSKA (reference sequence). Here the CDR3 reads CSARGPQGANPGELFF. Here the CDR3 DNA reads TGCAGTGCTAGGGGACCGCAGGGGGCTAACCCCGGGGAGCTGTTTTTT.

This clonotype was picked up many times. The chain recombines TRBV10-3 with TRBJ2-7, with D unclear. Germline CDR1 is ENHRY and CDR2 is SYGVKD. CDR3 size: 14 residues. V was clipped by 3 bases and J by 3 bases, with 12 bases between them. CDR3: CAISESGPFYEQYF. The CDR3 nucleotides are TGTGCCATCAGTGAATCTGGACCCTTCTACGAGCAGTACTTC.

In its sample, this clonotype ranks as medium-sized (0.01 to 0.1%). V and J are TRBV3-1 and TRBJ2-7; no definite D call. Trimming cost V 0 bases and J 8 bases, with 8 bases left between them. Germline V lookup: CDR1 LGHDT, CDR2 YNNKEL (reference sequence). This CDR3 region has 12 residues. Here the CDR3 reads CASSQDWRKQYF. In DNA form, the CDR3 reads TGTGCCAGCAGCCAAGATTGGCGGAAGCAGTACTTC.

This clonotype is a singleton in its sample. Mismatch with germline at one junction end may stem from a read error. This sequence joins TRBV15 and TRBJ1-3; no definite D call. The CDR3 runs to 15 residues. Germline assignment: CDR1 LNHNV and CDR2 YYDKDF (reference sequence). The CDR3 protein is CEKSSGVLYGKTIYF. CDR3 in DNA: TGTGAAAAAAGCAGCGGCGTACTGTATGGAAAAACCATATATTTT.

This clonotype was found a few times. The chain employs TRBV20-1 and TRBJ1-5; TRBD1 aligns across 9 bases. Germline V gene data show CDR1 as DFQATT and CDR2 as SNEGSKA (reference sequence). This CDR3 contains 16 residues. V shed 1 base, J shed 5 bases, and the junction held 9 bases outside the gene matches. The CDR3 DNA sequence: TGCAGTGCTAGAGGGGACAGGGACGTTCTGTATCAGCCCCAGCATTTT. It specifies CSARGDRDVLYQPQHF.

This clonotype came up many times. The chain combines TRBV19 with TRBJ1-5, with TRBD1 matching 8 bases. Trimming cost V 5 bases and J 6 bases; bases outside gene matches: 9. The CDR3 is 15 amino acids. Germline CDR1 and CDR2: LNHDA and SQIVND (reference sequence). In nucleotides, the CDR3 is TGTGCCAGTAGTTGGGGGTGGACAGGGACTCAGCCCCAGCATTTT. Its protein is CASSWGWTGTQPQHF. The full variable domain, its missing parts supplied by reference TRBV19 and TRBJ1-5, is DGGITQSPKYLFRKEGQNVTLSCEQNLNHDAMYWYRQDPGQGLRLIYYSQIVNDFQKGDIAEGYSVSREKKESFPLTVTSAQKNPTAFYLCASSWGWTGTQPQHFGDGTRLSIL.

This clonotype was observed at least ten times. The CDR3 DNA is TGTGCCAGCAGCTTAGTGCCTGCAACTAATGAAAAACTGTTTTTT. This encodes CASSLVPATNEKLFF. This chain joins TRBV7-2 and TRBJ1-4, with unresolved D. This CDR3 is built from 15 residues. Per the germline V gene, CDR1 is SGHTA and CDR2 is FQGNSA. Between the trimmed V and J ends, which lost 1 base and 0 bases, there was a span of 6 bases.

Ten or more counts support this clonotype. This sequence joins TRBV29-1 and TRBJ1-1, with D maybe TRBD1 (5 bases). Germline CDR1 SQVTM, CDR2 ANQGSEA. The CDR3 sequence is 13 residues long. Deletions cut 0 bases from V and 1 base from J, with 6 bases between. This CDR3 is CSVEDDRNTEAFF. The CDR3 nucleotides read TGCAGCGTTGAAGATGACAGGAACACTGAAGCTTTCTTT.

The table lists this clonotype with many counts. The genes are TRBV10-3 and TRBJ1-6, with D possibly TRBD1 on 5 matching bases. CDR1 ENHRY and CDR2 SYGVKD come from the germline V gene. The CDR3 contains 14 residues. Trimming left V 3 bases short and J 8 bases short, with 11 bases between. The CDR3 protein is CAISDGTGDSPLHF. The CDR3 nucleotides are TGTGCCATCAGTGACGGGACCGGGGATTCACCCCTCCACTTT.

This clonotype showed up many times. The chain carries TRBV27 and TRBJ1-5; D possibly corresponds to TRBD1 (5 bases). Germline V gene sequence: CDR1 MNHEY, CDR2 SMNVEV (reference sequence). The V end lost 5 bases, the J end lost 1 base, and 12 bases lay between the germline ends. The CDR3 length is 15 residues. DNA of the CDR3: TGTGCCAGCAGTACCGGGAGGGGCAGCAATCAGCCCCAGCATTTT. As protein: CASSTGRGSNQPQHF.

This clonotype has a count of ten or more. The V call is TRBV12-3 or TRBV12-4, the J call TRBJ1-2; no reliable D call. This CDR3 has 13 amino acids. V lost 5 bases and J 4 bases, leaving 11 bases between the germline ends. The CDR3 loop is CASSTQVLYGYTF. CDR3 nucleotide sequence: TGTGCCAGCAGTACTCAGGTCCTCTATGGCTACACCTTC.

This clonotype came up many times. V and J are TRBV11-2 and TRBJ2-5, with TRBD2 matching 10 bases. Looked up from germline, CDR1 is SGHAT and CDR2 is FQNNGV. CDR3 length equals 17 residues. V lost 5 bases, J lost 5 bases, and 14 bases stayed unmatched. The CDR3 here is CASSPTGASGSGETQYF. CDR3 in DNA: TGTGCCAGCAGCCCCACCGGGGCTAGCGGGAGTGGGGAGACCCAGTACTTC.

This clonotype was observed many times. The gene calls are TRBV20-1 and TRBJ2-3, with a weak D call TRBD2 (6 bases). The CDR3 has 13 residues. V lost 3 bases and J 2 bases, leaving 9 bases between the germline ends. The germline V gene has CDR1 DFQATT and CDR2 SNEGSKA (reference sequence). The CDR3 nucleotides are TGCAGTGCTAGCGGGAGACCCACAGATACGCAGTATTTT. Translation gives CSASGRPTDTQYF.

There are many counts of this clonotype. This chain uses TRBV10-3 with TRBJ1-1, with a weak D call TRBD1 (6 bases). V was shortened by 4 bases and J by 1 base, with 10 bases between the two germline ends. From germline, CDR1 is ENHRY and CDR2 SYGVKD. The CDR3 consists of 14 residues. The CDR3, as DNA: TGTGCCATCAGTGGGAACAGGGAGAACACTGAAGCTTTCTTT. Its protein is CAISGNRENTEAFF.